Presented here are 27 T cell receptor beta chains from one specimen sequenced in a study of blood T cell repertoires in COVID-19 (dated by TCRdb to about 2020). The library relied on the immunoSEQ multiplex PCR assay. The table was pulled from immuneACCESS by TCRdb, which kept in-frame rearrangements only. Such tables lose some clones; where checked, under half of the loss comes from unresolved V genes, and the rest has no known cause. Within this sample are roughly 76,000 clones, with 70% to 75% of them counted one time only. The ten largest clones take up around 21% of the sample. Sequenced input: peripheral blood. These receptors were obtained from a man aged 65 to 85 with acute or convalescent COVID-19.

This clone turned up a few times. V is TRBV11-2 and J is TRBJ2-3; a possible D gene is TRBD2 (5 bases). V dropped 5 bases and J dropped 3 bases, with 15 bases sitting between them. The CDR3 is 15 residues long. CDR1 is SGHAT, CDR2 FQNNGV, per germline. For the CDR3, the DNA is TGTGCCAGCAGCCCTACGGGGTCAAGGACAGATACGCAGTATTTT. This translates into CASSPTGSRTDTQYF.

The chain is built from TRBV18 and TRBJ2-7; tentatively, D is TRBD1 (8 bases). This CDR3 has 16 amino acids. Per germline, CDR1 KGHSH and CDR2 LQKENI. V lost 8 bases and J 3 bases, leaving 23 bases between the germline ends. In nucleotides, the CDR3 is TGTGCCAGCGATCCGGGGGGCGGGACAGGAGGCTACGAGCAGTACTTC. Translated, it gives CASDPGGGTGGYEQYF. Combining the CDR3 with reference TRBV18 and TRBJ2-7 gives the whole variable domain NAGVMQNPRHLVRRRGQEARLRCSPMKGHSHVYWYRQLPEEGLKFMVYLQKENIIDESGMPKERFSAEFPKEGPSILRIQQVVRGDSAAYFCASDPGGGTGGYEQYFGPGTRLTVT.

The V and J genes are TRBV6-5 and TRBJ2-5; 14 bases line up with TRBD2. From germline, CDR1 is MNHEY and CDR2 SVGAGI. V was pared by 4 bases and J by 8 bases, with 6 bases of the junction left unmatched. This CDR3 has 15 residues. CDR3 sequence reads: CASSSTSGGVSTQYF. For the CDR3, the DNA is TGTGCCAGCAGTTCGACTAGCGGGGGGGTCTCCACCCAGTACTTC.

The rearrangement links TRBV23-1 to TRBJ2-3; D is perhaps TRBD2 (5 bases). TRBV23-1 is marked as an open reading frame, function uncertain. The germline V and J ends were trimmed by 7 bases and 8 bases, with 19 bases remaining between them. This CDR3 region has 14 residues. CDR3 sequence (DNA): TGCGCCAGCACCGAAGGACTGCCAAGTGCTACGCAGTATTTT. Translating gives CASTEGLPSATQYF.

The gene calls are TRBV7-9 and TRBJ1-1; D gene unclear. Germline lookup yields CDR1 SEHNR and CDR2 FQNEAQ (reference sequence). The length of the CDR3 is 12 residues. V gave up 4 bases and J gave up 0 bases, with 3 bases separating them. The CDR3 loop is CASSSMNTEAFF. The CDR3 nucleotides read TGTGCCAGCAGCTCAATGAACACTGAAGCTTTCTTT.

The J gene is TRBJ2-1, the V gene TRBV29-1, with 8 positions matching TRBD2. Germline CDR1 SQVTM, CDR2 ANQGSEA. The CDR3 extends over 13 amino acids. The V gene end was trimmed by 4 bases and the J gene end by 2 bases; junction bases not matched to a gene: 1. The DNA for the CDR3 is TGCAGCGTTGCCGGGGGGGCCTACAATGAGCAGTTCTTC. Its translation: CSVAGGAYNEQFF.

This clone turned up a few times. The chain employs TRBV7-9 and TRBJ2-3, with 9 bases fitting TRBD2. V lost 5 bases and J lost 0; bases outside the gene matches: 9. Germline CDR1 reads SEHNR; CDR2 reads FQNEAQ (reference sequence). This CDR3 region has 17 residues. The CDR3 loop reads CASSPLTSGASTDTQYF. The CDR3, as DNA: TGTGCCAGCAGCCCATTGACTAGCGGAGCGAGCACAGATACGCAGTATTTT.

This clone has just a few counts. The chain has TRBV6-6 and TRBJ2-7; 7 positions match TRBD1. Looked up from germline, CDR1 is MNHNY and CDR2 is SVGAGI (reference sequence). The trim removed 2 bases at V and 0 bases at J, leaving 7 bases unmatched. This CDR3 spans 16 amino acids. CDR3 in amino acids: CASSYLGQRNSYEQYF. The CDR3 coding sequence is TGTGCCAGCAGTTACCTGGGACAGCGCAACTCCTACGAGCAGTACTTC.

The chain is built from TRBV7-2 and TRBJ1-5, with a weak D call TRBD1 (5 bases). Germline V gives CDR1 SGHTA, CDR2 FQGNSA. V was shortened by 3 bases and J by 4 bases, with 10 bases between the two germline ends. The CDR3 is 14 amino acids. The CDR3 region is CASSLGGGNQPQHF. For the CDR3, the DNA is TGTGCCAGCAGCTTGGGGGGTGGGAATCAGCCCCAGCATTTT.

Concerning this clone itself: Other DNA sequences in this specimen translate into the identical CDR3. This rearrangement joins TRBV28 to TRBJ2-5; 8 nucleotides align to TRBD1. The CDR3 is 14 amino acids. J lost 3 bases, V lost 4 bases, and 4 bases had no gene match. From germline, CDR1 is MDHEN and CDR2 SYDVKM. Here the CDR3 reads CASSSPDREETQYF. The CDR3 DNA is TGTGCCAGCAGTTCCCCGGACAGGGAAGAGACCCAGTACTTC.

V gene TRBV5-4 combines with J gene TRBJ2-2; D is perhaps TRBD2 (6 bases). Germline values: CDR1 SGHNT, CDR2 YYREEE (reference sequence). The CDR3 covers 14 residues. V lost 5 bases and J 4 bases, leaving 12 bases between the germline ends. CDR3 sequence: CASSPGTGTGELFF. As DNA, the CDR3 is TGTGCCAGCAGTCCCGGGACTGGCACCGGGGAGCTGTTTTTT.

The chain combines TRBV11-3 with TRBJ2-2, with 7 bases matching TRBD1. The CDR3 extends over 15 amino acids. Germline V CDR1 and CDR2: SGHNT, YENEEA. Trimming took 4 bases from V and 7 from J; bases not matched to a gene: 9. The CDR3 sequence is CASSSPDRDSGELFF. In DNA form, the CDR3 reads TGTGCCAGCAGCTCTCCCGACAGGGACAGCGGGGAGCTGTTTTTT.

This chain joins TRBV6-6 and TRBJ1-2; TRBD1 agrees at 7 bases. Per germline, CDR1 MNHNY and CDR2 SVGAGI (reference sequence). CDR3 length equals 15 residues. The V segment lost 6 bases and the J segment 0 bases; nucleotides outside the gene matches: 7. The CDR3 DNA reads TGTGCCAGCAGCCCCCAGGGACAGTCTAACTATGGCTACACCTTC. It specifies CASSPQGQSNYGYTF.

The CDR3 region is CASSPPGDYNEQFF. CDR3 bases: TGTGCCAGCTCACCACCGGGAGATTACAATGAGCAGTTCTTC. V usage is TRBV18 and J usage is TRBJ2-1, with a tentative D call TRBD2 (5 bases). CDR1 is KGHSH and CDR2 is LQKENI in the germline V gene. There are 14 residues in the CDR3. With 0 bases removed from V and 4 bases from J, the gap between germline ends came to 7 bases.

The rearrangement joins TRBV2 to TRBJ2-7; 8 bases are a match to TRBD2. Trimming cost V 4 bases and J 4 bases; bases outside gene matches: 6. Germline CDR1 and CDR2: SNHLY and FYNNEI. This CDR3 is 14 amino acids long. The CDR3 loop reads CASSVEREFYEQYF. The CDR3 region has the DNA TGTGCCAGCAGTGTAGAGCGGGAGTTTTACGAGCAGTACTTC.

The gene calls are TRBV19 and TRBJ1-2; D ambiguous. The CDR3 sequence is 13 residues long. Per germline, CDR1 LNHDA and CDR2 SQIVND (reference sequence). V lost 10 bases to trimming and J lost 4 bases, with 16 bases between them. CDR3 sequence: CATSEHYVYGYTF. In nucleotides, the CDR3 is TGTGCCACTTCTGAACATTACGTCTATGGCTACACCTTC.

This clone was recorded once. This chain uses TRBV9 with TRBJ1-5; D ambiguous. The CDR3 loop spans 14 amino acids. Trimming shortened V by 1 base and J by 6 bases, and 11 bases separated the two germline ends. Germline loops: CDR1 SGDLS, CDR2 YYNGEE. The chain's CDR3 is CASSVSGLGQPQHF. The CDR3 DNA is TGTGCCAGCAGCGTATCGGGGTTGGGTCAGCCCCAGCATTTT.

This clone appeared a few times. The chain recombines TRBV20-1 with TRBJ2-5, with 10 positions matching TRBD1. The ends lost 3 bases at V and 4 bases at J; junction bases unmatched: 5. The CDR3 is made up of 14 amino acids. From germline, CDR1 is DFQATT and CDR2 SNEGSKA (reference sequence). The CDR3 DNA follows: TGCAGTGCTAGTGGGGACAGGGGAGGAGAGACCCAGTACTTC. Its protein is CSASGDRGGETQYF.

The V call is TRBV7-3, the J call TRBJ1-1, with no clear D. Germline V CDR1 and CDR2: SGHTA, FQGTGA. Trimming took off 4 bases at V and 3 bases at J, with 9 bases between the two ends. The CDR3 loop spans 13 amino acids. The CDR3 loop is CASSYERDTEAFF. The CDR3 DNA follows: TGTGCCAGCAGCTACGAGAGGGACACTGAAGCTTTCTTT.

This chain links TRBV10-3 with TRBJ1-3; 9 bases map to TRBD1. Germline trimming cut 0 bases from V and 0 bases from J; bases unmatched to any gene: 9. Germline CDR1 reads ENHRY; CDR2 reads SYGVKD. The CDR3 runs to 19 residues. The CDR3 nucleotides read TGTGCCATCAGTGAGTCCCCGGGACAGGGATTCCCCTCTGGAAACACCATATATTTT. It is translated as CAISESPGQGFPSGNTIYF.

The V gene is TRBV3-1 (or the pseudogene TRBV3-2), the J gene TRBJ2-7, with no clear D. Germline V gene sequence: CDR1 LGHDT, CDR2 YNNKEL (reference sequence). This CDR3 has 14 amino acids. V was cut by 3 bases and J by 0 bases, with 9 bases left in between. CDR3 loop: CASSHAGVSYEQYF. Here the CDR3 DNA reads TGTGCCAGCAGCCACGCAGGCGTCTCCTACGAGCAGTACTTC.

This rearrangement joins TRBV7-3 to TRBJ2-1, with D unclear. The germline V gene has CDR1 SGHTA and CDR2 FQGTGA. The CDR3 is made up of 15 amino acids. The ends were cut back, 4 bases at V and 4 bases at J, with 14 bases in the middle. DNA of the CDR3: TGTGCCAGCAGCTCTTCCTTGGGCCTTTACAATGAGCAGTTCTTC. Translated, it gives CASSSSLGLYNEQFF.

The rearrangement uses TRBV27 and TRBJ2-7, with 10 positions matching TRBD1. The CDR3 covers 15 residues. V lost 6 bases, J lost 2 bases, and 7 bases stayed unmatched. Germline CDR1 MNHEY, CDR2 SMNVEV (reference sequence). The CDR3 is CASRSRTGGAYEQYF. CDR3 in DNA: TGTGCCAGCAGATCTCGGACAGGGGGGGCCTACGAGCAGTACTTC.

V usage is TRBV19 and J usage is TRBJ2-7; TRBD1 might be the D (6 bases). CDR1 is LNHDA, CDR2 SQIVND, per germline (reference sequence). V was trimmed by 10 bases and J by 5 bases, leaving 18 bases between them. The CDR3 length is 13 residues. The DNA for the CDR3 is TGTGCCACCCTCAGACAGGCCCCTGACGAGCAGTACTTC. This codes for CATLRQAPDEQYF. The whole variable domain, filled in from reference TRBV19 and TRBJ2-7, reads DGGITQSPKYLFRKEGQNVTLSCEQNLNHDAMYWYRQDPGQGLRLIYYSQIVNDFQKGDIAEGYSVSREKKESFPLTVTSAQKNPTAFYLCATLRQAPDEQYFGPGTRLTVT.

This clone was recorded once. The chain carries TRBV7-9 and TRBJ2-2; 12 bases are a match to TRBD2. Trimming at V came to 4 bases and at J to 6 bases, leaving 3 bases not matched to a gene. The CDR3 length is 15 residues. Germline V gene lookup returns CDR1 SEHNR and CDR2 FQNEAQ (reference sequence). The CDR3, as DNA: TGTGCCAGCAGCTATCTAGCGGGAGGGCCCGGGGAGCTGTTTTTT. Its protein is CASSYLAGGPGELFF.

This clone was found once. The gene calls are TRBV15 and TRBJ1-4; TRBD1 is a possible D gene (5 bases). V lost 5 bases and J 5 bases, leaving 12 bases between the germline ends. CDR3 length: 14 residues. CDR1 is LNHNV, CDR2 YYDKDF, per germline (reference sequence). CDR3 in amino acids: CATSGAGWNEKLFF. The CDR3 nucleotides are TGTGCCACCAGCGGGGCAGGGTGGAATGAAAAACTGTTTTTT. Looking up the rest from reference TRBV15 and TRBJ1-4 gives the full variable domain: DAMVIQNPRYQVTQFGKPVTLSCSQTLNHNVMYWYQQKSSQAPKLLFHYYDKDFNNEADTPDNFQSRRPNTSFCFLDIRSPGLGDTAMYLCATSGAGWNEKLFFGSGTQLSVL.

Concerning this clone: This sample includes further DNA sequences coding for the same CDR3. The V and J genes are TRBV20-1 and TRBJ2-7; 9 nucleotides line up with TRBD1. Per germline, CDR1 DFQATT and CDR2 SNEGSKA (reference sequence). The ends lost 3 bases at V and 7 bases at J; junction bases unmatched: 10. The CDR3 has 14 residues. The CDR3 coding sequence is TGCAGTGCTAGTGAACCGGGACAGGGTAATGAGCAGTACTTC. Translation: CSASEPGQGNEQYF.